The next 19 T cell receptor beta chains were all read from a single sample in a study of T cells in Graves' hyperthyroidism and ophthalmopathy. Amplified TCR beta CDR3 regions derived from RNA transcripts. The TCR CDR3 first-round RT-PCR relied on the HTBI primer set. TCRdb reanalysed the multiplex PCR reads using MiXCR and keeps one entry per CDR3 protein. The sample holds 250,000 to 300,000 distinct CDR3 sequences, 12% to 15% seen once. The sequencing sample was made of blood. The receptor set was obtained from a woman aged 50 to 60 with Graves' hyperthyroidism that later progressed to Graves' ophthalmopathy.

In this sample, this clonotype turned up many times. This rearrangement joins TRBV30 to TRBJ2-7; D might be TRBD2 (7 bases). The CDR3 is 13 residues long. The V gene's germline CDR1 is GTSNPN and CDR2 SVGIG (reference sequence). Deletions cut 4 bases from V and 2 bases from J, with 12 bases between. The CDR3 coding sequence is TGTGCCTGGACGGCGCGGGGGCCCTACGAGCAGTACTTC. As protein: CAWTARGPYEQYF.

This clonotype was seen many times. This chain joins TRBV5-1 and TRBJ2-2; 11 bases map to TRBD2. J lost 4 bases, V lost 1 base, and 0 bases had no gene match. This CDR3 has 15 amino acids. Per the germline V gene, CDR1 is SGHRS and CDR2 is YFSETQ. CDR3 DNA: TGCGCCAGCAGCTTGACTAGCGGGAGCACCGGGGAGCTGTTTTTT. Translated: CASSLTSGSTGELFF. The entire variable domain, with the rest obtained from reference TRBV5-1 and TRBJ2-2, is as follows: KAGVTQTPRYLIKTRGQQVTLSCSPISGHRSVSWYQQTPGQGLQFLFEYFSETQRNKGNFPGRFSGRQFSNSRSEMNVSTLELGDSALYLCASSLTSGSTGELFFGEGSRLTVL.

This clonotype was found many times. The chain links TRBV6-6 to TRBJ2-3; TRBD2 aligns across 13 bases. CDR1 and CDR2 (germline): MNHNY, SVGAGI (reference sequence). This CDR3 region has 17 residues. V gave up 2 bases and J gave up 2 bases; unmatched junction bases: 4. CDR3 amino acids: CASSYGGLAGFTDTQYF. CDR3 nucleotide sequence: TGTGCCAGCAGTTACGGGGGACTAGCGGGATTCACAGATACGCAGTATTTT.

This clonotype appeared many times. The gene calls are TRBV20-1 and TRBJ1-1; no reliable D call. Trimming stripped 6 bases from V and 5 bases from J, with 13 bases between. The length of the CDR3 is 12 residues. Germline CDR1 and CDR2: DFQATT and SNEGSKA (reference sequence). The DNA for the CDR3 is TGCAGTGCAGGGAGAGTCGGGACTGAAGCTTTCTTT. Protein: CSAGRVGTEAFF.

This clonotype appeared a few times. The genes are TRBV6-1 and TRBJ2-2, with unresolved D. Germline lookup yields CDR1 MNHNS and CDR2 SASEGT. Trimming shortened V by 5 bases and J by 5 bases, and 24 bases separated the two germline ends. This CDR3 region has 18 residues. CDR3 coding DNA: TGTGCCAGCAGTCAGTCGAACCGTATCGACCCGAGGACCGGGGAGCTGTTTTTT. Encoded protein: CASSQSNRIDPRTGELFF.

Regarding this clonotype: A much larger clone lies one base from this, so it may be a read error. The V gene is TRBV27, the J gene TRBJ1-4; no firm D call. The CDR3 spans 13 residues. From germline, CDR1 is MNHEY and CDR2 SMNVEV (reference sequence). DNA of the CDR3: TGTGCCAACAGTTGGCAGACTAATGAAAAACTGTTTTTT. Amino acids: CANSWQTNEKLFF.

This clonotype showed up many times. V and J are TRBV4-1 and TRBJ2-7; weak D call: TRBD2 (7 bases). The V gene's germline CDR1 is MGHRA and CDR2 YSYEKL. CDR3 length: 14 residues. Trimming removed 3 bases from V and 5 bases from J, with 14 bases in between. Here the CDR3 reads CASSHISGGDEQYF. CDR3 in DNA: TGCGCCAGCAGCCACATATCGGGGGGCGACGAGCAGTACTTC.

This clonotype was detected ten times or more. The V and J genes are TRBV28 and TRBJ2-7; D remains unclear. The germline gives CDR1 MDHEN, CDR2 SYDVKM. Trimming shortened V by 4 bases and J by 5 bases, and 9 bases separated the two germline ends. The CDR3 has 12 amino acids. Here the CDR3 reads CASSSLVNEQYF. The CDR3, as DNA: TGTGCCAGCAGTTCTCTGGTCAACGAGCAGTACTTC.

This clonotype showed up many times. The chain links TRBV3-1 to TRBJ2-7, with a tentative D call TRBD2 (5 bases). The CDR3 spans 15 residues. Trimming removed 1 base at V and 1 base at J, with 11 bases between. Looked up from germline, CDR1 is LGHDT and CDR2 is YNNKEL (reference sequence). This chain's CDR3 is CASSQAGTRSYEQYF. The DNA for the CDR3 is TGTGCCAGCAGCCAAGCGGGAACTAGGTCCTACGAGCAGTACTTC.

This clonotype showed up many times. The J gene is TRBJ2-7, the V gene TRBV12-3 or TRBV12-4, with D perhaps being TRBD1 or TRBD2 (5 bases each). The CDR3 runs 17 residues. The V end was cut by 5 bases, the J end by 5 bases, with 25 bases between. The CDR3 is CASSPPGASFNRDEQYF. The DNA of the CDR3 is TGTGCCAGCAGTCCTCCCGGGGCTTCGTTTAATAGGGACGAGCAGTACTTC.

Ten or more counts support this clonotype. The chain links TRBV20-1 to TRBJ2-3, with unresolved D. CDR1 is DFQATT, CDR2 SNEGSKA, per germline (reference sequence). The CDR3 sequence is 15 residues long. Between the trimmed V and J ends, which lost 5 bases and 2 bases, there was a span of 17 bases. CDR3 protein: CSASPPFQDTDTQYF. The CDR3 DNA is TGCAGTGCTTCTCCGCCTTTCCAGGACACAGATACGCAGTATTTT.

Ten or more counts support this clonotype. The chain's CDR3 is CASSYPDGTGELFF. For the CDR3, the DNA is TGTGCCAGCAGTTACCCCGACGGCACCGGGGAGCTGTTTTTT. V and J are TRBV28 and TRBJ2-2; D is unclear. This CDR3 has 14 amino acids. Between the trimmed V and J ends, which lost 4 bases and 4 bases, there was a span of 10 bases. CDR1 and CDR2 (germline): MDHEN, SYDVKM.

Ten or more counts support this clonotype. This chain connects TRBV5-1 to TRBJ2-1, with D possibly called TRBD1 or TRBD2 (5 bases each). This CDR3 comprises 15 residues. The germline V gene encodes CDR1 SGHRS and CDR2 YFSETQ. V was trimmed by 4 bases and J by 7 bases, leaving 18 bases between them. CDR3 sequence reads: CASSLRDRPGNEQFF. Here the CDR3 DNA reads TGCGCCAGCAGCCTACGGGACCGGCCGGGGAATGAGCAGTTCTTC.

This clonotype has at least ten counts. This sequence joins TRBV20-1 and TRBJ2-1; 11 bases fit TRBD1. Trimming cost V 2 bases and J 5 bases; bases outside gene matches: 5. The CDR3 loop spans 15 amino acids. The germline V gene encodes CDR1 DFQATT and CDR2 SNEGSKA (reference sequence). The CDR3 DNA is TGCAGTGCTAGACCCGGGACAGGGGGGGACAATGAGCAGTTCTTC. It codes for CSARPGTGGDNEQFF.

This clonotype was detected a few times. The gene calls are TRBV11-2 and TRBJ2-4; D remains unclear. Between the trimmed V and J ends, which lost 6 bases and 1 base, there was a span of 10 bases. The CDR3 spans 14 residues. Germline V gene lookup returns CDR1 SGHAT and CDR2 FQNNGV. In DNA form, the CDR3 reads TGTGCCAGCAGGGACCTGGGCGCCAAAAACATTCAGTACTTC. This translates into CASRDLGAKNIQYF.

This clonotype has at least ten counts. The chain uses TRBV28 and TRBJ2-7, with D possibly matching TRBD2 (5 bases). The CDR3 length is 14 residues. In germline, CDR1 is MDHEN, CDR2 SYDVKM. V was cut by 6 bases and J by 0 bases, with 12 bases left in between. Here the CDR3 DNA reads TGTGCCAGCAGACCTAGCCGGCTCTCCTACGAGCAGTACTTC. Its protein is CASRPSRLSYEQYF.

V is TRBV5-6 and J is TRBJ2-3; 9 bases are shared with TRBD2. The CDR3 covers 17 residues. Trimming removed 3 bases from V and 1 base from J; junction bases left unmatched: 9. CDR1 is SGHDT and CDR2 is YYEEEE in the germline V gene. The CDR3 coding sequence is TGTGCCAGCAGCTCGCTGGGCGGGAGGGGAGGCACAGATACGCAGTATTTT. This translates into CASSSLGGRGGTDTQYF.

This clonotype was observed many times. The V and J genes are TRBV5-1 and TRBJ2-1; 7 bases match TRBD2. The V segment lost 0 bases and the J segment 2 bases; nucleotides outside the gene matches: 5. Germline CDR1 is SGHRS and CDR2 is YFSETQ. CDR3 length equals 16 residues. CDR3: CASSLALAAPYNEQFF. DNA of the CDR3: TGCGCCAGCAGCTTGGCCCTAGCGGCCCCCTACAATGAGCAGTTCTTC.

This clonotype has ten or more counts. The CDR3 region has the DNA TGCAGCGCCGAGACAGGAAGCAATGAAAAACTGTTTTTT. Amino acids: CSAETGSNEKLFF. The chain couples TRBV20-1 to TRBJ1-4, with D perhaps TRBD1 (6 bases). Germline CDR1 and CDR2: DFQATT and SNEGSKA (reference sequence). This CDR3 spans 13 amino acids.